The 19 T cell receptor beta chains listed next were all sequenced from one sample in a study of T cell repertoires in cytomegalovirus infection. MiXCR, run by TCRdb on the reads, gives a single entry per CDR3 protein. The repertoire holds about 20,000 distinct CDR3 sequences, with roughly two fifths as singletons. Their antigen targets remain unknown. Material: CD8+ T cells from cultured PBMCs, obtained from culture after CMV antigen stimulation. All receptors derive from a human donor in good health (CMV status not recorded). Some clones in this sample may be carry-over from other donors' samples.

This clonotype was detected only once. The chain recombines TRBV6-6 with TRBJ2-3; D is possibly TRBD2 (6 bases). This CDR3 is built from 16 residues. V was shortened by 5 bases and J by 2 bases, with 17 bases between the two germline ends. Germline values: CDR1 MNHNY, CDR2 SVGAGI (reference sequence). CDR3 protein: CASSKGGMGSTDTQYF. CDR3 DNA sequence: TGTGCCAGCAGTAAGGGCGGGATGGGGTCCACAGATACGCAGTATTTT.

V and J are TRBV7-2 and TRBJ1-2; D is perhaps TRBD1 (6 bases). The CDR3 has 15 amino acids. V was shortened by 5 bases and J by 7 bases, with 20 bases between the two germline ends. CDR1 and CDR2 (germline): SGHTA, FQGNSA. Written as DNA, the CDR3 is TGTGCCAGCAGCCCGGACAGTGGGGTGCAAGGTGGCTACACCTTC. Amino acids: CASSPDSGVQGGYTF.

CDR3 coding DNA: TGTGCCACCTCAGAGAGTTATAATTCACCCCTCCACTTT. Protein product: CATSESYNSPLHF. This chain connects TRBV11-2 to TRBJ1-6; no reliable D call. The CDR3 extends over 13 amino acids. V was clipped by 10 bases and J by 4 bases, with 11 bases between them. Germline CDR1 and CDR2: SGHAT and FQNNGV.

This clonotype was found a few times. The chain recombines TRBV20-1 with TRBJ1-3; 7 bases match TRBD1. Germline loops: CDR1 DFQATT, CDR2 SNEGSKA (reference sequence). The V gene end was trimmed by 1 base and the J gene end by 4 bases; junction bases not matched to a gene: 7. This CDR3 has 15 amino acids. Here the CDR3 DNA reads TGCAGTGCTAGAGTAAGACAGGGATCAGGAAACACCATATATTTT. This gives the protein CSARVRQGSGNTIYF.

This chain links TRBV9 with TRBJ2-1; TRBD1 matches at 8 bases. The germline gives CDR1 SGDLS, CDR2 YYNGEE. The CDR3 totals 15 residues. With V trimmed by 6 bases and J by 2 bases, 7 bases remained unmatched. CDR3 sequence: CASTPSGQAYNEQFF. CDR3 bases: TGTGCCAGCACCCCGTCGGGACAGGCCTACAATGAGCAGTTCTTC.

V gene TRBV7-4 combines with J gene TRBJ2-4; D not resolved. This CDR3 region has 13 residues. Between the trimmed V and J ends, which lost 1 base and 8 bases, there was a span of 9 bases. CDR1 SGHVT and CDR2 SQSDAQ come from the germline V gene. The CDR3 spells CASSLGVHDIQYF. CDR3 sequence (DNA): TGTGCCAGCAGCTTAGGAGTCCACGACATTCAGTACTTC.

This clonotype appeared a few times. The genes are TRBV27 and TRBJ2-7; D is undetermined. This CDR3 is built from 14 residues. CDR1 and CDR2 (germline): MNHEY, SMNVEV (reference sequence). V shed 4 bases and J shed 7 bases, with 17 bases lying between them. Here the CDR3 reads CASSSLGSVREQYF. The CDR3 bases are TGTGCCAGCAGTTCGTTGGGCAGTGTGAGGGAGCAGTACTTC.

The CDR3 sequence is CASSLGFSSYNEQFF. CDR3 in DNA: TGTGCCAGCAGTTTGGGATTTAGCTCCTACAATGAGCAGTTCTTC. The V and J genes are TRBV28 and TRBJ2-1; D ambiguous. This CDR3 region has 15 residues. Germline CDR1 and CDR2: MDHEN and SYDVKM. V was shortened by 3 bases and J by 0 bases, with 9 bases between the two germline ends.

This chain uses TRBV28 with TRBJ1-5; possibly TRBD1 for D (6 bases). Trimming took off 2 bases at V and 2 bases at J, with 10 bases between the two ends. The germline gives CDR1 MDHEN, CDR2 SYDVKM. CDR3 size: 15 residues. Here the CDR3 reads CASSLGAGGNQPQHF. The DNA of the CDR3 is TGTGCCAGCAGTTTAGGGGCAGGGGGCAATCAGCCCCAGCATTTT.

A word on this clonotype: In this CDR3 the conserved last residue, phenylalanine or tryptophan, is missing, so a read error is likely. The chain employs TRBV6-2 or TRBV6-3 and TRBJ1-3, with D perhaps matching TRBD1 (5 bases). This CDR3 spans 15 amino acids. V shed 5 bases and J shed 3 bases, with 14 bases lying between them. The V gene's germline CDR1 is MNHEY and CDR2 SVGEGT. CDR3 DNA sequence: TGTGCCAGCAGTGAAGAGTGGGGCATTGGAAACACCATATATTCT. The encoded protein is CASSEEWGIGNTIYS.

The table lists this clonotype with a few counts. The V call is TRBV4-3, the J call TRBJ1-2; TRBD1 agrees at 8 bases. The junction had 7 bases not matched to a gene; V was cut back by 4 bases and J by 3 bases. The CDR3 covers 15 residues. Germline assignment: CDR1 LGHNA and CDR2 YSLEER. DNA for the CDR3: TGCGCCAGCAGCCCTTCGGACAGGGTTGACTATGGCTACACCTTC. Its translation is CASSPSDRVDYGYTF.

The chain recombines TRBV6-6 with TRBJ2-7, with D uncertain. The germline gives CDR1 MNHNY, CDR2 SVGAGI (reference sequence). Trimming pared 2 bases from V and 0 bases from J, leaving 11 bases between. The CDR3 contains 15 residues. CDR3 amino acids: CASSYPPQISYEQYF. The DNA of the CDR3 is TGTGCCAGCAGTTACCCCCCGCAGATCTCCTACGAGCAGTACTTC.

The chain has TRBV12-3 or TRBV12-4 and TRBJ2-2; TRBD1 matches 9 bases. The J segment lost 7 bases and the V segment lost 6 bases, leaving 9 bases of the junction unmatched. The CDR3 runs 15 residues. The CDR3 loop is CASRAGQGFGGELFF. The CDR3 DNA follows: TGTGCCAGCAGGGCGGGACAGGGTTTCGGCGGGGAGCTGTTTTTT.

The sample holds a few counts of this clonotype. The rearrangement links TRBV30 to TRBJ2-2; D unclear. Trimming pared 1 base from V and 6 bases from J, leaving 6 bases between. The germline V gene encodes CDR1 GTSNPN and CDR2 SVGIG (reference sequence). The CDR3 loop spans 12 amino acids. The CDR3, as DNA: TGTGCCTGGAGTGGGGTAGCCGGGGAGCTGTTTTTT. Its translation: CAWSGVAGELFF.

The chain recombines TRBV7-2 with TRBJ1-1, with D unclear. The CDR3 is 18 amino acids. Trimming cost V 0 bases and J 1 base, with 18 bases left between them. CDR1 is SGHTA, CDR2 FQGNSA, per germline. The DNA for the CDR3 is TGTGCCAGCAGCTTAGCGGGGAGGTTTGTAGGAGAGAACACTGAAGCTTTCTTT. This encodes CASSLAGRFVGENTEAFF.

This clonotype was seen a few times. The V call is TRBV4-1, the J call TRBJ2-7, with 7 bases lining up with TRBD2. V dropped 1 base and J dropped 2; count of bases not matched to a gene: 2. Germline assignment: CDR1 MGHRA and CDR2 YSYEKL. There are 14 residues in the CDR3. CDR3 bases: TGCGCCAGCAGCCAAGGGGGGGGAGCCTACGAGCAGTACTTC. It is translated as CASSQGGGAYEQYF.

The CDR3 nucleotides are TGTGCCAGTAGTCTCCGATTCGACAGCTATAGCAATCAGCCCCAGCATTTT. The encoded protein is CASSLRFDSYSNQPQHF. This rearrangement joins TRBV19 to TRBJ1-5; maybe TRBD1 (5 bases). V was shortened by 5 bases and J by 0 bases, with 17 bases between the two germline ends. The CDR3 covers 17 residues. Germline assignment: CDR1 LNHDA and CDR2 SQIVND (reference sequence).

Remarks on this clonotype: As the CDR3 is not closed by the conserved phenylalanine or tryptophan, this likely results from a read error. The chain carries TRBV7-6 and TRBJ2-5; no definite D call. Germline lookup yields CDR1 SGHVS and CDR2 FNYEAQ. CDR3 length: 13 residues. V dropped 3 bases and J dropped 1 base, with 6 bases sitting between them. CDR3 sequence: CASSFGPQETQYL. CDR3 in DNA: TGTGCCAGCAGCTTTGGCCCCCAAGAGACCCAGTACCTC.

This chain joins TRBV6-1 and TRBJ2-2; no clear D gene. CDR1 and CDR2 (germline): MNHNS, SASEGT. V gave up 2 bases and J gave up 7 bases, with 8 bases separating them. The CDR3 totals 13 residues. In DNA form, the CDR3 reads TGTGCCAGCAGTGAAAATTGGGTCGGGGAGCTGTTTTTT. Residues: CASSENWVGELFF.